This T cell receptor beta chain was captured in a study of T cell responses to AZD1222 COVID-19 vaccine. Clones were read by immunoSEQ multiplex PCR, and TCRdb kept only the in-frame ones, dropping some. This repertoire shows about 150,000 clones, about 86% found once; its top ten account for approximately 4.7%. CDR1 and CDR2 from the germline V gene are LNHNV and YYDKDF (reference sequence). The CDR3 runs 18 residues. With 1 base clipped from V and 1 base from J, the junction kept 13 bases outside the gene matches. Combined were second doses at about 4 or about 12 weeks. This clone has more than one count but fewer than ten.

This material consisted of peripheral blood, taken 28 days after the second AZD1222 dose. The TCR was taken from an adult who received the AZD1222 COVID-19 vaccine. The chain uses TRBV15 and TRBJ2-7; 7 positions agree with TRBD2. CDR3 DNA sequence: TGTGCCACCAGCAGAGGGTTTCCCGGGACGGGAGGTTCCTACGAGCAGTACTTC. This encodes CATSRGFPGTGGSYEQYF.